These 8 T cell receptor beta chains were all obtained from the same sample, sequenced in a study of CD8+ T cells in alopecia areata. Following extraction, RNA underwent reverse transcription to cDNA, which served as the sequencing template. Clones were read by immunoSEQ multiplex PCR, and TCRdb kept only the in-frame ones, dropping some. The table records 90,000 to 120,000 clones, roughly 84% of them present only once. Specified treatment: oral pan-JAK inhibitor, 5-10 mg twice daily. The sequencing used CD8+ T cells sorted from blood, collected at week 24, from a patient treated with tofacitinib. The source of these receptors is a human donor with alopecia areata.

The rearrangement uses TRBV9 and TRBJ2-7; no clear D. The length of the CDR3 is 15 residues. V was pared by 0 bases and J by 7 bases, with 17 bases between. Germline lookup yields CDR1 SGDLS and CDR2 YYNGEE. For the CDR3, the DNA is TGTGCCAGCAGCGTAGGGGAAAACAGCCGTGTGGAGCAGTACTTC. Protein: CASSVGENSRVEQYF.

The chain combines TRBV19 with TRBJ1-5, with D unclear. The V end was cut by 3 bases, the J end by 4 bases, with 13 bases between. The CDR3 spans 15 residues. Germline values: CDR1 LNHDA, CDR2 SQIVND (reference sequence). The CDR3 DNA follows: TGTGCCAGTAGTATCTCCAACAGTGAAAATCAGCCCCAGCATTTT. Amino acids: CASSISNSENQPQHF.

The J gene is TRBJ2-5, the V gene TRBV2, with D perhaps TRBD1 (5 bases). Germline V gene lookup returns CDR1 SNHLY and CDR2 FYNNEI. The CDR3 runs to 14 residues. Trimming removed 6 bases from V and 0 bases from J, with 11 bases in between. Here the CDR3 DNA reads TGTGCCAGCAGAACTCCAGGGAACCAAGAGACCCAGTACTTC. The encoded protein is CASRTPGNQETQYF.

This clone was recorded once. The gene calls are TRBV7-2 and TRBJ2-2, with a weak D call TRBD2 (6 bases). Trimming stripped 0 bases from V and 3 bases from J, with 11 bases between. Germline values: CDR1 SGHTA, CDR2 FQGNSA. This CDR3 has 16 residues. The CDR3 DNA sequence: TGTGCCAGCAGCTTAGCGCGTGGGACTTACACCGGGGAGCTGTTTTTT. It encodes CASSLARGTYTGELFF.

The chain joins TRBV1 to TRBJ2-1. TRBV1 is assigned pseudogene status. The length of the CDR3 is 11 residues. As DNA, the CDR3 is TGCACCATTTCATTGACCCCCGGGCAGTTCTTC. Protein sequence: CTISLTPGQFF.

The chain links TRBV6-1 to TRBJ1-1, with D unresolved. This CDR3 has 12 amino acids. CDR1 and CDR2 (germline): MNHNS, SASEGT. Deletions cut 2 bases from V and 9 bases from J, with 10 bases between. Here the CDR3 DNA reads TGTGCCAGCAGTGAATTTGCGTCACAAGCTTTCTTT. It yields the protein CASSEFASQAFF.

V is TRBV7-9 and J is TRBJ1-2, with 12 positions matching TRBD1. CDR1 and CDR2 from the germline V gene are SEHNR and FQNEAQ (reference sequence). With V trimmed by 10 bases and J by 7 bases, 7 bases remained unmatched. The CDR3 spans 13 residues. CDR3 residues: CATPGQGASGYTF. For the CDR3, the DNA is TGTGCCACCCCGGGACAGGGGGCCAGTGGCTACACCTTC.

The chain combines TRBV6-6 with TRBJ2-7, with unresolved D. Trimming stripped 2 bases from V and 6 bases from J, with 8 bases between. From germline, CDR1 is MNHNY and CDR2 SVGAGI (reference sequence). The CDR3 length is 12 residues. CDR3 nucleotides: TGTGCCAGCAGTTACGCCTCCCGCGAGCAGTACTTC. Translating it yields CASSYASREQYF.